Following are 10 T cell receptor beta chains from one sample sequenced in a study of OX40 agonist ivuxolimab in advanced cancers. Clones were read by immunoSEQ multiplex PCR, and TCRdb kept only the in-frame ones, dropping some. The table has about 100,000 clones, approximately 80% seen once. Source: CD4+ or CD8+ T cells sorted from blood, taken in a trial of the OX40 agonist ivuxolimab. The receptors were sampled from an adult with an advanced solid tumor such as melanoma, head and neck, liver or kidney cancer.

The rearrangement joins TRBV7-9 to TRBJ1-2; TRBD1 might be the D (5 bases). Germline V gene sequence: CDR1 SEHNR, CDR2 FQNEAQ (reference sequence). The V gene lost 1 base and the J gene lost 1 base, with 16 bases spanning the gap. CDR3 length equals 17 residues. The CDR3 DNA sequence: TGTGCCAGCAGCTTAGGGGGAGAGGGGCCAGGTAACTATGGCTACACCTTC. This gives the protein CASSLGGEGPGNYGYTF.

The J gene is TRBJ1-2, the V gene TRBV2, with D uncertain. The V end was cut by 2 bases, the J end by 0 bases, with 13 bases between. This CDR3 has 16 residues. CDR1 SNHLY and CDR2 FYNNEI come from the germline V gene. The CDR3 protein is CASSEREVDPNYGYTF. In nucleotides, the CDR3 is TGTGCCAGCAGTGAAAGGGAAGTCGACCCTAACTATGGCTACACCTTC.

CDR3 protein: CASAVQGAVEKLFF. The CDR3 DNA is TGTGCCAGCGCCGTACAGGGGGCGGTTGAAAAACTGTTTTTT. The chain couples TRBV5-8 to TRBJ1-4; 9 bases are a match to TRBD1. The CDR3 loop spans 14 amino acids. Trimming at V came to 7 bases and at J to 7 bases, leaving 8 bases not matched to a gene. CDR1 is SGHTS and CDR2 is YDEGEE in the germline V gene.

The chain joins TRBV13 to TRBJ2-7, with 12 bases matching TRBD1. The V gene's germline CDR1 is PRHDT and CDR2 FYEKMQ (reference sequence). V shed 6 bases and J 7 bases; nucleotides not matched to a gene: 10. The CDR3 is 15 amino acids. In DNA form, the CDR3 reads TGTGCCAGCAGTCGAGGGGGACAGGGGGCCCTTGAGCAGTACTTC. This gives the protein CASSRGGQGALEQYF.

The rearrangement links TRBV4-1 to TRBJ2-7; 9 positions match TRBD2. The CDR3 is 15 residues long. The V and J ends lost 3 bases and 3 bases, in that order; junction bases with no gene match: 6. The germline V gene encodes CDR1 MGHRA and CDR2 YSYEKL. The CDR3: CASSQLAGTLYEQYF. For the CDR3, the DNA is TGCGCCAGCAGCCAGCTAGCGGGAACTCTCTACGAGCAGTACTTC.

V is TRBV5-1 and J is TRBJ1-2; no clear D gene. Germline V gene lookup returns CDR1 SGHRS and CDR2 YFSETQ. The ends were cut back, 0 bases at V and 5 bases at J, with 8 bases in the middle. The CDR3 runs to 13 residues. CDR3 DNA sequence: TGCGCCAGCAGCTTGGATCAACAGTATGGCTACACCTTC. It codes for CASSLDQQYGYTF. Complete variable domain (other parts from reference TRBV5-1 and TRBJ1-2): KAGVTQTPRYLIKTRGQQVTLSCSPISGHRSVSWYQQTPGQGLQFLFEYFSETQRNKGNFPGRFSGRQFSNSRSEMNVSTLELGDSALYLCASSLDQQYGYTFGSGTRLTVV.

The chain couples TRBV5-1 to TRBJ1-5, with D hard to call. The CDR3 length is 13 residues. Trimming took 1 base from V and 4 from J, leaving 6 bases between them. Per the germline V gene, CDR1 is SGHRS and CDR2 is YFSETQ. CDR3: CASSLWVNQPQHF. CDR3 DNA: TGCGCCAGCAGCTTGTGGGTTAATCAGCCCCAGCATTTT.

This clone was detected only a few times. The chain couples TRBV19 to TRBJ2-7, with TRBD1 identical over 8 bases. With V trimmed by 7 bases and J by 0 bases, 5 bases remained unmatched. The V gene's germline CDR1 is LNHDA and CDR2 SQIVND (reference sequence). This CDR3 has 14 amino acids. CDR3 sequence: CASNRGDSSYEQYF. The CDR3, as DNA: TGTGCCAGTAACAGGGGGGACAGCTCCTACGAGCAGTACTTC.

The genes are TRBV10-3 and TRBJ2-3; 14 bases agree with TRBD2. The junction had 1 base not matched to a gene; V was cut back by 10 bases and J by 4 bases. CDR1 ENHRY and CDR2 SYGVKD come from the germline V gene. The CDR3 is 13 residues long. The CDR3 loop reads CATTSGGADTQYF. Here the CDR3 DNA reads TGTGCCACGACTAGCGGGGGGGCAGATACGCAGTATTTT.

The V gene is TRBV29-1, the J gene TRBJ2-1; D unresolved. V lost 2 bases and J 7 bases, leaving 9 bases between the germline ends. Germline V gene sequence: CDR1 SQVTM, CDR2 ANQGSEA. The CDR3 is 12 residues long. CDR3 sequence reads: CSVEWVYNEQFF. The CDR3 coding sequence is TGCAGCGTTGAATGGGTCTATAATGAGCAGTTCTTC.